The 22 T cell receptor beta chains listed next were all sequenced from one sample in a study of blood T cell repertoires in COVID-19. The assay was immunoSEQ multiplex PCR, and TCRdb's table has in-frame clones only and misses some. The data hold about 150,000 clones, with around four fifths observed a single time. What was sequenced was PBMCs or T cells enriched from blood (not recorded which). The receptors were gathered from a man between 50 and 59 years old who had recovered from COVID-19.

The rearrangement links TRBV27 to TRBJ2-5; 10 bases agree with TRBD2. V trimming: 1 base; J trimming: 4 bases; junction bases outside the gene matches: 9. Germline V gene lookup returns CDR1 MNHEY and CDR2 SMNVEV (reference sequence). This CDR3 has 17 amino acids. As DNA, the CDR3 is TGTGCCAGCAGTTTATTTAGTAGGGGACTAGCGAGAGAGACCCAGTACTTC. Protein sequence: CASSLFSRGLARETQYF.

The rearrangement uses TRBV19 and TRBJ1-2, with 10 bases aligning to TRBD1. After removal of 5 bases from V and 4 bases from J, the junction contained 10 bases not matched to a gene. Looked up from germline, CDR1 is LNHDA and CDR2 is SQIVND (reference sequence). The CDR3 covers 16 residues. CDR3: CASSPGQGFTAYGYTF. CDR3 DNA sequence: TGTGCCAGTAGTCCGGGACAGGGGTTTACTGCCTATGGCTACACCTTC.

The chain has TRBV7-3 and TRBJ2-2; D is possibly TRBD1 (5 bases). Trimming removed 3 bases at V and 5 bases at J, with 10 bases between. The germline gives CDR1 SGHTA, CDR2 FQGTGA. The CDR3 consists of 14 residues. CDR3 protein: CASSFQGGTGELFF. CDR3 bases: TGTGCCAGCAGCTTTCAGGGTGGGACCGGGGAGCTGTTTTTT.

The chain links TRBV29-1 to TRBJ2-7; TRBD1 matches 7 bases. CDR3 length: 16 residues. The germline gives CDR1 SQVTM, CDR2 ANQGSEA. The junction had 13 bases not matched to a gene; V was cut back by 3 bases and J by 2 bases. The CDR3 nucleotides read TGCAGCGTTGAGTGGACGAGGACGGGACAGACCTACGAGCAGTACTTC. Translated, it gives CSVEWTRTGQTYEQYF.

This chain links TRBV5-5 with TRBJ2-5; 8 bases align to TRBD1. J gave up 8 bases and V 4 bases, and 4 bases lay outside the gene matches. The CDR3 loop spans 12 amino acids. CDR1 and CDR2 (germline): SGHKS, YYEKEE (reference sequence). The CDR3 region is CASSEDRVTQYF. In nucleotides, the CDR3 is TGTGCCAGCAGCGAGGACAGGGTAACCCAGTACTTC.

The genes are TRBV11-3 and TRBJ2-1, with D tentatively TRBD1 (6 bases). The CDR3 sequence is 15 residues long. Germline V gene sequence: CDR1 SGHNT, CDR2 YENEEA. The V end lost 5 bases, the J end lost 5 bases, and 16 bases lay between the germline ends. CDR3 bases: TGTGCCAGCAGCCCGAGACAGGTCCCGAACAATGAGCAGTTCTTC. Translated: CASSPRQVPNNEQFF.

This rearrangement joins TRBV5-4 to TRBJ2-3; 15 bases are shared with TRBD2. Germline V gene data show CDR1 as SGHNT and CDR2 as YYREEE (reference sequence). The CDR3 has 17 residues. The V and J ends lost 4 bases and 1 base, in that order; junction bases with no gene match: 4. The CDR3 DNA reads as TGTGCCAGCAGCCGGACTAGCGGGGGGGCTCGCACAGATACGCAGTATTTT. As protein: CASSRTSGGARTDTQYF.

The J gene is TRBJ2-2, the V gene TRBV9, with 8 bases that match TRBD1. Germline V gene lookup returns CDR1 SGDLS and CDR2 YYNGEE. The J segment lost 7 bases and the V segment lost 3 bases, leaving 11 bases of the junction unmatched. The CDR3 covers 16 residues. The CDR3 sequence: CASSGGQTGVGGELFF. CDR3 DNA sequence: TGTGCCAGCAGCGGGGGACAGACAGGGGTTGGCGGGGAGCTGTTTTTT.

In this sample, this clone turned up a few times. The rearrangement uses TRBV27 and TRBJ1-5; D is undetermined. Germline V CDR1 and CDR2: MNHEY, SMNVEV (reference sequence). This CDR3 is 15 amino acids long. V was shortened by 5 bases and J by 7 bases, with 18 bases between the two germline ends. In DNA, the CDR3 is TGTGCCAGCAGTCCATCGGACTTCTCCGGGCAGCCCCAGCATTTT. Translation gives CASSPSDFSGQPQHF.

V and J are TRBV19 and TRBJ1-2, with 8 bases that match TRBD1. Unmatched junction bases numbered 8, after V lost 4 bases and J lost 4 bases. This CDR3 has 15 residues. From germline, CDR1 is LNHDA and CDR2 SQIVND (reference sequence). CDR3 bases: TGTGCCAGTAGTAGGTTGGACAGGGCGATCTATGGCTACACCTTC. Protein: CASSRLDRAIYGYTF.

The V call is TRBV30, the J call TRBJ1-3; 8 nucleotides line up with TRBD1. Trimming at V came to 2 bases and at J to 4 bases, leaving 7 bases not matched to a gene. Germline lookup yields CDR1 GTSNPN and CDR2 SVGIG (reference sequence). This CDR3 has 15 amino acids. Written as DNA, the CDR3 is TGTGCCTGGAGTATACGACAGGGGTTAGGAAACACCATATATTTT. This sequence encodes CAWSIRQGLGNTIYF.

The V gene is TRBV7-6, the J gene TRBJ2-5; TRBD1 is a possible D gene (6 bases). This CDR3 region has 17 residues. The germline CDR1 and CDR2 sequences are SGHVS and FNYEAQ. V gave up 0 bases and J gave up 5 bases, with 19 bases separating them. CDR3 amino acids: CASSLAKGTLLGETQYF. DNA of the CDR3: TGTGCCAGCAGCTTAGCGAAAGGGACACTCTTAGGGGAGACCCAGTACTTC.

This sequence joins TRBV18 and TRBJ2-7; 8 bases align to TRBD1. Germline-derived CDR1 and CDR2 are KGHSH and LQKENI. V dropped 11 bases and J dropped 5; count of bases not matched to a gene: 5. The CDR3 totals 11 residues. CDR3: CAATGDHEQYF. As DNA, the CDR3 is TGTGCCGCGACAGGGGATCACGAGCAGTACTTC.

This rearrangement joins TRBV5-4 to TRBJ2-5; 8 bases agree with TRBD2. V shed 4 bases and J 3 bases; nucleotides not matched to a gene: 5. The CDR3 is made up of 14 amino acids. The germline V gene encodes CDR1 SGHNT and CDR2 YYREEE (reference sequence). The CDR3 here is CASSLGTRKETQYF. The CDR3 region has the DNA TGTGCCAGCAGCCTCGGGACTAGGAAAGAGACCCAGTACTTC.

The CDR3, as DNA: TGTGCCAGCAGCTTGAATTTCGCGGGGAACACCGGGGAGCTGTTTTTT. This translates into CASSLNFAGNTGELFF. The chain has TRBV5-6 and TRBJ2-2, with D maybe TRBD2 (5 bases). This CDR3 comprises 16 residues. Germline V lookup: CDR1 SGHDT, CDR2 YYEEEE. Trimming took 1 base from V and 1 from J, leaving 11 bases between them.

This chain joins TRBV7-9 and TRBJ1-2, with 8 nucleotides matching TRBD1. V was clipped by 7 bases and J by 4 bases; unmatched bases: 14. Germline V gene data show CDR1 as SEHNR and CDR2 as FQNEAQ (reference sequence). The CDR3 covers 16 residues. The CDR3 spells CASTSGARGPFYGYTF. The CDR3 nucleotides are TGTGCCAGCACCTCCGGGGCCAGGGGGCCATTCTATGGCTACACCTTC.

This chain uses TRBV11-3 with TRBJ1-1; 8 nucleotides agree with TRBD1. The germline V gene encodes CDR1 SGHNT and CDR2 YENEEA. The length of the CDR3 is 13 residues. V lost 6 bases, J lost 2 bases, and 2 bases stayed unmatched. Written as DNA, the CDR3 is TGTGCCAGCAGGGACAGGGTAAACACTGAAGCTTTCTTT. Its protein is CASRDRVNTEAFF.

The rearrangement links TRBV9 to TRBJ1-1; TRBD1 might be the D (5 bases). The CDR3 is 16 amino acids. V lost 0 bases to trimming and J lost 3 bases, with 15 bases between them. Germline values: CDR1 SGDLS, CDR2 YYNGEE. This chain's CDR3 is CASSVGVYGGDTEAFF. CDR3 DNA: TGTGCCAGCAGCGTAGGCGTTTACGGGGGGGACACTGAAGCTTTCTTT.

The V gene is TRBV9, the J gene TRBJ2-3, with TRBD1 as a possible D gene (5 bases). This CDR3 contains 14 residues. The V end was cut by 7 bases, the J end by 2 bases, with 14 bases between. Germline V gives CDR1 SGDLS, CDR2 YYNGEE. This CDR3 is CASAAEGATDTQYF. The CDR3 DNA reads as TGTGCCAGCGCTGCTGAAGGGGCCACAGATACGCAGTATTTT.

The genes are TRBV7-9 and TRBJ1-3; tentative D call: TRBD1 (5 bases). The V end lost 1 base, the J end lost 3 bases, and 19 bases lay between the germline ends. This CDR3 region has 18 residues. The V gene's germline CDR1 is SEHNR and CDR2 FQNEAQ (reference sequence). Here the CDR3 reads CASSLGFGGSSDGNTIYF. CDR3 bases: TGTGCCAGCAGCTTAGGGTTTGGGGGGAGCTCAGATGGAAACACCATATATTTT.

Only one count was recorded for this clone. This sequence joins TRBV18 and TRBJ1-2, with no clear D. Germline CDR1 and CDR2: KGHSH and LQKENI. CDR3 length: 12 residues. The V end lost 3 bases, the J end lost 8 bases, and 10 bases lay between the germline ends. The CDR3 protein is CASSPPTGGYTF. CDR3 bases: TGTGCCAGCTCACCGCCGACCGGGGGCTACACCTTC. Variable domain in full (rest from reference TRBV18 and TRBJ1-2): NAGVMQNPRHLVRRRGQEARLRCSPMKGHSHVYWYRQLPEEGLKFMVYLQKENIIDESGMPKERFSAEFPKEGPSILRIQQVVRGDSAAYFCASSPPTGGYTFGSGTRLTVV.

This rearrangement joins TRBV6-6 to TRBJ2-2, with a possible D match to TRBD1 (6 bases). This CDR3 is built from 15 residues. Germline assignment: CDR1 MNHNY and CDR2 SVGAGI (reference sequence). Trimming left V 4 bases short and J 4 bases short, with 13 bases between. CDR3 sequence reads: CASSLQGTVTGELFF. The CDR3 nucleotides are TGTGCCAGCAGTTTACAGGGTACGGTCACCGGGGAGCTGTTTTTT.